This TCR beta chain came from a study of blood T cell repertoires in COVID-19. Study information: Both acute and convalescent COVID-19 samples were obtained from the United States, Italy and Spain.

Germline lookup yields CDR1 MDHEN and CDR2 SYDVKM. This CDR3 region has 15 residues. V lost 10 bases to trimming and J lost 2 bases, with 20 bases between them. Original methodology: Counts of nucleated cells, estimated from reference gene primer amplification, were obtained. The repertoire was sequenced with immunoSEQ multiplex PCR; TCRdb's copy has only in-frame clones and lacks some. Clone size and V and J calls were adopted from that table, with D and trimming inferred from the DNA. The repertoire holds around 250,000 clones, with roughly 86% as singletons. This sequence joins TRBV28 and TRBJ1-2; no clear D gene. The clonotype comes from a man aged 80 or over with acute or convalescent COVID-19. Source material: peripheral blood. CDR3 coding DNA: TGTGCCACCTCACTGGTCACCGGCGGAAACTATGGCTACACCTTC. Translated, it gives CATSLVTGGNYGYTF.